A selection of T cell receptor beta chains follows, all from one sample in a study of cytomegalovirus exposure and HLA in healthy donors. TCRdb's copy holds only in-frame clones and misses some; the assay was immunoSEQ multiplex PCR. The repertoire has 150,000 to 200,000 clones, over 75% of them found once; the top ten carry 0.5%. Sequenced sample: PBMCs. Receptors originate from a woman aged 50 to 60 in good health and CMV-seronegative. Each CDR3 is given with its conserved first and last residue. The D gene is left open where the match is weak. The size entry is marked missing in some rows and otherwise reads once, few, many or a size class.

clone size,J gene,V gene,D gene,CDR3 DNA,CDR3 protein
.,TRBJ2-7,TRBV28,.,TGTGCCAGCATCCAAGGTGGGGGGACCCCCTACGAGCAGTACTTC,CASIQGGGTPYEQYF
once,TRBJ1-5,TRBV27,.,TGTGCCAGCACTCAGCAGGGGCATCAGCCCCAGCATTTT,CASTQQGHQPQHF
.,TRBJ2-5,TRBV4-1,TRBD2,TGCGCCAGCAGCCAAGGAGGACTAGCGGGAGGGCGAGAGACCCAGTACTTC,CASSQGGLAGGRETQYF
.,TRBJ1-3,TRBV27,.,TGTGCCAGCAGTTTATCGCAATCGGGGGTCCTTTCTGGAAACACCATATATTTT,CASSLSQSGVLSGNTIYF
.,TRBJ2-1,TRBV15,TRBD1,TGTGCTACCAGCAGGGGACAGCTTAGCAATGAGCAGTTCTTC,CATSRGQLSNEQFF
.,TRBJ1-5,TRBV2,TRBD1,TGTGCCAGCAGTGGTACAGGGGGCAATCAGCCCCAGCATTTT,CASSGTGGNQPQHF
.,TRBJ2-5,TRBV2,.,TGTGCCAGCAGTGAAGACGCAGGCCCTTACCAAGAGACCCAGTACTTC,CASSEDAGPYQETQYF
few,TRBJ2-1,TRBV7-3,TRBD2,TGTGCCAGCAGCTTACGGGGGGACCCCTACAATGAGCAGTTCTTC,CASSLRGDPYNEQFF
.,TRBJ2-1,TRBV18,TRBD2,TGTGCCAGCTCGCCCACTAGCGGGGTTGAGCAGTTCTTC,CASSPTSGVEQFF
.,TRBJ1-1,TRBV4-1,TRBD1,TGCGCCAGCAGAAACTCAGGGGGCCTGAACACTGAAGCTTTCTTT,CASRNSGGLNTEAFF
.,TRBJ1-5,TRBV6-1,.,TGTGCCAGCAGTGAAACAGGGCGCAATCAGCCCCAGCATTTT,CASSETGRNQPQHF
.,TRBJ1-4,TRBV5-4,TRBD1,TGTGCCAGCAGCGAGGCCACAGGGGCGCAGACTAATGAAAAACTGTTTTTT,CASSEATGAQTNEKLFF
.,TRBJ2-4,TRBV5-1,TRBD2,TGCGCCAGCAGTCAAAGCCCTAGCGGGGTGGACATTCAGTACTTC,CASSQSPSGVDIQYF
.,TRBJ1-2,TRBV6-1,.,TGTGCCAGCAGCCTCAGAGGGGACACGCCCGTTGGCTACACCTTC,CASSLRGDTPVGYTF
.,TRBJ2-2,TRBV11-3,TRBD2,TGTGCCAGCAGCCCCCGGACTAGCGGGGTCTCGACCGGGGAGCTGTTTTTT,CASSPRTSGVSTGELFF
.,TRBJ2-7,TRBV19,TRBD1,TGTGCCAGTAGTTCATGGGACAGTTCTAACTACGAGCAGTACTTC,CASSSWDSSNYEQYF
.,TRBJ1-2,TRBV18,.,TGTGCCAGCTCACCTCACAGGGAGGGTGGCTACACCTTC,CASSPHREGGYTF
.,TRBJ1-5,TRBV14,TRBD1,TGTGCCAGCAGCCAAGAGTTTCGGGACAGGGGAAATCAGCCCCAGCATTTT,CASSQEFRDRGNQPQHF
.,TRBJ2-1,TRBV28,TRBD1,TGTGCCAGCAGTTTATACAGGGGAAAAACCTACAATGAGCAGTTCTTC,CASSLYRGKTYNEQFF
.,TRBJ2-7,TRBV11-2,TRBD2,TGTGCCAGCAGCTTAGAATGGGGACTAGCGGGGGACTACGAGCAGTACTTC,CASSLEWGLAGDYEQYF
.,TRBJ2-1,TRBV5-1,TRBD2,TGCGCCAGCAGAAACCCGGTGACTAGCGGGGGGCCCTCCTACAATGAGCAGTTCTTC,CASRNPVTSGGPSYNEQFF
.,TRBJ1-1,TRBV29-1,.,TGCAGCGCTACGACAGCAATGAACACTGAAGCTTTCTTT,CSATTAMNTEAFF
.,TRBJ1-2,TRBV6-1,TRBD1,TGTGCCAGCAGGGGGACAGGGTATAACTATGGCTACACCTTC,CASRGTGYNYGYTF
.,TRBJ2-7,TRBV14,.,TGTGCCAGCAGCAACTCCGACAGAGTCGAGCAGTACTTC,CASSNSDRVEQYF
.,TRBJ1-4,TRBV5-4,.,TGTGCCAGCAGCCCCACCCCCCCACAGACTAATGAAAAACTGTTTTTT,CASSPTPPQTNEKLFF
.,TRBJ2-7,TRBV11-2,TRBD2,TGTGCCAGCAGCTTTCGACTAGCGGGAGGCCACTACGAGCAGTACTTC,CASSFRLAGGHYEQYF
.,TRBJ2-2,TRBV18,TRBD1,TGTGCCAGCTCAACCGGGACAGGGAGGACCGGGGAGCTGTTTTTT,CASSTGTGRTGELFF
.,TRBJ1-4,TRBV15,.,TGTGCCACCAGCAGGGGGGGAGGCGAGAATGAAAAACTGTTTTTT,CATSRGGGENEKLFF
.,TRBJ2-7,TRBV29-1,TRBD2,TGCAGCGTTGAAAGACTAGCGGGAGAAGGCGAGCAGTACTTC,CSVERLAGEGEQYF
.,TRBJ2-7,TRBV5-6,TRBD2,TGTGCCAGCAGCTCGGGACTATCCTACGAGCAGTACTTC,CASSSGLSYEQYF
.,TRBJ2-1,TRBV27,TRBD2,TGTGCCAGCAGTTTGTCGGCTAGCGGGACGAATGAGCAGTTCTTC,CASSLSASGTNEQFF
.,TRBJ1-1,TRBV6-5,.,TGTGCCAGCAGGGATACAGGGTACCCTGAAGCTTTCTTT,CASRDTGYPEAFF
.,TRBJ1-4,TRBV30,TRBD1,TGTGCCTGGAGTACGGGACAGGGCAGGGAACTGTTTTTT,CAWSTGQGRELFF
.,TRBJ2-5,TRBV18,.,TGTGCCAGCTCACCACCAACGGGGCAAGAGACCCAGTACTTC,CASSPPTGQETQYF
.,TRBJ2-1,TRBV27,TRBD2,TGTGCCAGCATTCGGGTAGCGGGGGATATAGATGAGCAGTTCTTC,CASIRVAGDIDEQFF
.,TRBJ1-2,TRBV5-1,.,TGCGCCAGCAGCCCAGCCGGGGGGACTAACTATGGCTACACCTTC,CASSPAGGTNYGYTF
.,TRBJ2-3,TRBV4-1,TRBD2,TGCGCCAGCAGCCAACTAGCGGGGGTGAGCACAGATACGCAGTATTTT,CASSQLAGVSTDTQYF
.,TRBJ2-1,TRBV30,.,TGTGCCTGGAGAGCCAGCGGGCCAGAGCAGTTCTTC,CAWRASGPEQFF
.,TRBJ2-3,TRBV15,TRBD2,TGTGCCACCAGCGGACCCCTAAGTAGCGGGAGCAGCCAAGATACGCAGTATTTT,CATSGPLSSGSSQDTQYF
.,TRBJ2-3,TRBV6-1,.,TGTGCCAGCAGTGAATACCGAGAGTATACGCAGTATTTT,CASSEYREYTQYF
.,TRBJ1-5,TRBV7-6,.,TGTGCCAGCAGCCACTACCCCGGCCTCAATCAGCCCCAGCATTTT,CASSHYPGLNQPQHF
.,TRBJ2-3,TRBV7-8,.,TGTGCCAGCAGCTTAGGCGGGGGCGCAGATACGCAGTATTTT,CASSLGGGADTQYF
.,TRBJ1-4,TRBV5-6,.,TGTGCCAGCAGCTTGGTGGCCGATAATGAAAAACTGTTTTTT,CASSLVADNEKLFF
.,TRBJ2-7,TRBV11-1,TRBD2,TGTGCCAGCTCCCCGGGACTAGCGGAAGGCGGGCAGTACTTC,CASSPGLAEGGQYF
once,TRBJ1-2,TRBV10-3,TRBD1,TGTGCCGTCCGGGACAGGGGGTTTGTTAACTATGGCTACACCTTC,CAVRDRGFVNYGYTF
.,TRBJ2-1,TRBV5-1,.,TGCGCCAGCAGCTTAGGCGGAATCGCCAGCAATGAGCAGTTCTTC,CASSLGGIASNEQFF
.,TRBJ2-3,TRBV7-2,.,TGTGCCAGCAGCCCTAAGACAGATACGCAGTATTTT,CASSPKTDTQYF
.,TRBJ2-3,TRBV6-1,.,TGTGCCAGCAGCTTAGTCACAGATACGCAGTATTTT,CASSLVTDTQYF
.,TRBJ2-1,TRBV18,TRBD1,TGTGCCAGCTTCCAACGGATGAGGGACAGGGGACATAAGGAGCAGTTCTTC,CASFQRMRDRGHKEQFF
once,TRBJ1-1,TRBV5-6,.,TGTGCCAGCAGCTTGGTAAGGAGCACTGAAGCTTTCTTT,CASSLVRSTEAFF
.,TRBJ2-7,TRBV7-9,TRBD2,TGTGCCAGCAGCCTGCGGACTAGCGGGGGGCCGGGATCGTACGAGCAGTACTTC,CASSLRTSGGPGSYEQYF
.,TRBJ2-7,TRBV2,.,TGTGCCACCCGAGGGTTGGACGAGCAGTACTTC,CATRGLDEQYF
.,TRBJ2-2,TRBV5-1,.,TGCGCCAGCAGCTTGGCAAGGGGCAGCGCGAACACCGGGGAGCTGTTTTTT,CASSLARGSANTGELFF
.,TRBJ1-5,TRBV7-9,.,TGTGCCAGCAGCCCAAGCGCAATTAGCAATCAGCCCCAGCATTTT,CASSPSAISNQPQHF
.,TRBJ2-2,TRBV7-2,TRBD2,TGTGCCAGCAGCAAAAGACTAGCGGCGAACACCGGGGAGCTGTTTTTT,CASSKRLAANTGELFF
.,TRBJ1-1,TRBV18,TRBD1,TGTGCCAGCTCCCGGGACAGGGGGCAGGCTGAAGCTTTCTTT,CASSRDRGQAEAFF
.,TRBJ1-2,TRBV5-6,TRBD1,TGTGCCAGCAGCCCCGTTTATACCGACAGGGCTAACTATGGCTACACCTTC,CASSPVYTDRANYGYTF
.,TRBJ1-2,TRBV6-6,TRBD1,TGTGCCAGCAGTCGACAGGGAAATTATAACTATGGCTACACCTTC,CASSRQGNYNYGYTF
once,TRBJ2-7,TRBV6-5,TRBD1,TGTGCCAGCAGACAATACAGGGGCCCCTACGAGCAGTACTTC,CASRQYRGPYEQYF